This TCR beta chain stems from a study of T cell responses to AZD1222 COVID-19 vaccine. Trimming took off 3 bases at V and 0 bases at J, with 11 bases between the two ends. This CDR3 contains 16 residues. From germline, CDR1 is KGHSH and CDR2 LQKENI. Some clones are missing from TCRdb's copy, which holds only in-frame ones; the method was immunoSEQ multiplex PCR. The sample records approximately 89,000 clones, about 91% being singletons. A note on this clone: Its antigen is not identified.

General study points: Only six individuals given AZD1222 were seropositive at baseline.

The genes are TRBV18 and TRBJ2-2; D is uncertain. Sequenced here: peripheral blood, sampled on day 0 of AZD1222 vaccination. The clonotype comes from an adult in good health. The CDR3 DNA reads as TGTGCCAGCTCACCGAGGTTACCTGCGAACACCGGGGAGCTGTTTTTT. It yields the protein CASSPRLPANTGELFF. Full variable domain (remainder filled in from reference TRBV18 and TRBJ2-2): NAGVMQNPRHLVRRRGQEARLRCSPMKGHSHVYWYRQLPEEGLKFMVYLQKENIIDESGMPKERFSAEFPKEGPSILRIQQVVRGDSAAYFCASSPRLPANTGELFFGEGSRLTVL.